Listed below are T cell receptor beta chains from one sample, sequenced in a study of blood T cell repertoires in COVID-19. Repertoires were generated with immunoSEQ multiplex PCR, while TCRdb's copy carries only in-frame clones and drops some. The repertoire includes about 24,000 clones, approximately 78% of them detected once, and about 8.1% sits in the top ten. The sequenced sample was peripheral blood. Receptors were obtained from a human donor in a cohort sampled during active COVID-19. Each CDR3 is given with its conserved first and last residue. The order of the fields is J gene, clone size, V gene, D gene, CDR3 protein, CDR3 DNA. A D gene is named only where the DNA matches it firmly. The listing skips clone size in some rows; elsewhere it reads once, few, many or a size class.

J: TRBJ1-1; size: .; V: TRBV5-1; D: .; CDR3: CASSPRGANTEAFF; DNA: TGCGCCAGCAGCCCCCGGGGGGCGAACACTGAAGCTTTCTTT
J: TRBJ1-1; size: .; V: TRBV7-9; D: .; CDR3: CASSFQGIPEAFF; DNA: TGTGCCAGCAGCTTCCAGGGGATCCCTGAAGCTTTCTTT
J: TRBJ2-2; size: .; V: TRBV5-3; D: TRBD2; CDR3: CARSLRTGAVPGLAGELLMGELFF; DNA: TGTGCCAGAAGCTTGAGGACAGGGGCCGTTCCGGGACTAGCGGGGGAGCTGTTAATGGGGGAGCTGTTTTTT
J: TRBJ1-2; size: .; V: TRBV9; D: TRBD1; CDR3: CASSPRGTANYGYTF; DNA: TGTGCCAGCAGCCCCAGGGGGACGGCTAACTATGGCTACACCTTC
J: TRBJ1-2; size: .; V: TRBV10-3; D: TRBD1; CDR3: CAIWDRVGANYGYTF; DNA: TGTGCCATCTGGGACAGGGTAGGGGCTAACTATGGCTACACCTTC
J: TRBJ2-7; size: once; V: TRBV2; D: .; CDR3: CASSPGVGEQYF; DNA: TGTGCCAGCAGTCCAGGGGTGGGCGAGCAGTACTTC
J: TRBJ2-5; size: .; V: TRBV12-3/TRBV12-4; D: TRBD2; CDR3: CASRLAEQETQYF; DNA: TGTGCCAGCCGACTAGCGGAGCAAGAGACCCAGTACTTC
J: TRBJ2-7; size: few; V: TRBV12-3/TRBV12-4; D: .; CDR3: CASSLGSSYEQYF; DNA: TGTGCCAGCAGTTTGGGCAGCTCCTACGAGCAGTACTTC
J: TRBJ1-1; size: .; V: TRBV25-1; D: TRBD1; CDR3: CASSGRQGANTEAFF; DNA: TGTGCCAGCAGTGGGCGACAGGGGGCGAACACTGAAGCTTTCTTT
J: TRBJ2-5; size: .; V: TRBV19; D: TRBD1; CDR3: CASSIASGQGARETQYF; DNA: TGTGCCAGTAGTATAGCCTCGGGACAGGGGGCGCGAGAGACCCAGTACTTC
J: TRBJ2-2; size: .; V: TRBV6-5; D: TRBD1; CDR3: CATTNRGYTGELFF; DNA: TGTGCCACCACGAACAGGGGCTACACCGGGGAGCTGTTTTTT
J: TRBJ2-1; size: once; V: TRBV7-7; D: .; CDR3: CASSQSAAQDNEQFF; DNA: TGTGCCAGCAGCCAGTCAGCGGCCCAAGACAATGAGCAGTTCTTC
J: TRBJ2-5; size: few; V: TRBV6-5; D: TRBD1; CDR3: CASSYRSTGQETQYF; DNA: TGTGCCAGCAGTTACCGGTCGACAGGGCAGGAGACCCAGTACTTC
J: TRBJ2-4; size: .; V: TRBV6-1; D: .; CDR3: CASSEPGRAKNIQYF; DNA: TGTGCCAGCAGTGAACCAGGCCGAGCCAAAAACATTCAGTACTTC
J: TRBJ2-1; size: .; V: TRBV19; D: TRBD1; CDR3: CASSTTGQGRYNEQFF; DNA: TGTGCCAGTAGTACCACAGGACAGGGAAGGTACAATGAGCAGTTCTTC
J: TRBJ2-7; size: .; V: TRBV4-1; D: TRBD1; CDR3: CASSPSPPGQGPLAEQYF; DNA: TGCGCCAGCAGCCCGAGCCCTCCGGGACAGGGACCCTTGGCCGAGCAGTACTTC
J: TRBJ1-6; size: .; V: TRBV7-6; D: .; CDR3: CASSLSADSPLHF; DNA: TGTGCCAGCAGCTTAAGTGCGGATTCACCCCTCCACTTT
J: TRBJ1-2; size: .; V: TRBV19; D: .; CDR3: CASMTAGSTNYGYTF; DNA: TGTGCCAGTATGACCGCCGGGTCTACTAACTATGGCTACACCTTC
J: TRBJ2-7; size: once; V: TRBV7-2; D: .; CDR3: CASTYPGHSYEQYF; DNA: TGTGCCAGCACCTATCCGGGACACTCCTACGAGCAGTACTTC
J: TRBJ2-7; size: once; V: TRBV19; D: TRBD2; CDR3: CASSILLAGTYEQYF; DNA: TGTGCCAGTAGTATATTACTAGCGGGAACCTACGAGCAGTACTTC